This TCR beta chain was sequenced during a study of Graves' ophthalmopathy and Graves' hyperthyroidism. No donor had other autoimmune disease, uncontrolled infection, pregnancy or lactation. Orbital computed tomography and thyroid ultrasound, along with TRAb, serum thyroxine and clinical symptoms, underpinned diagnosis. V lost 3 bases to trimming and J lost 4 bases, with 19 bases between them. Germline loops: CDR1 SGHTS, CDR2 YDEGEE. CDR3 length: 16 amino acids. RNA served as the template for amplifying TCR beta CDR3 regions. Second-round multiplex PCR came after a first-round RT-PCR that employed HTBI primers. MiXCR, applied by TCRdb to the multiplex PCR reads, yields one record per CDR3 protein. The sample lists around 1.1 million distinct CDR3 sequences; about two fifths were seen once. Points on this clonotype: Its antigen is not known.

Points from the study as a whole: Blood also harbored most expanded thyroid clonotypes above 0.001 frequency. The model forecast ophthalmopathy progression, reaching 60% to 71% sensitivity and approximately 72% specificity.

V and J are TRBV5-8 and TRBJ2-5; no clear D gene. The sample taken for sequencing was peripheral blood or thyroid tissue (not recorded which). The receptor was isolated from an adult man with Graves' hyperthyroidism. The CDR3 sequence is CASSSSLGGRRETQYF. The CDR3 coding sequence is TGTGCCAGCAGCTCCTCACTGGGCGGCCGGAGAGAGACCCAGTACTTC. The full variable domain, its missing parts supplied by reference TRBV5-8 and TRBJ2-5, is EAGVTQSPTHLIKTRGQQATLRCSPISGHTSVYWYQQALGLGLQFLLWYDEGEERNRGNFPPRFSGRQFPNYSSELNVNALELEDSALYLCASSSSLGGRRETQYFGPGTRLLVL.